These 16 T cell receptor beta chains share one sample of origin, sequenced in a study of OX40 agonist ivuxolimab in advanced cancers. Method: immunoSEQ multiplex PCR; TCRdb's copy keeps in-frame clones and lacks some. This sample has approximately 6,300 clones; 70% to 85% occur once, and the top ten carry around 12%. The sequenced sample was CD4+ or CD8+ T cells sorted from blood, obtained in a trial of the OX40 agonist ivuxolimab. The receptors shown here come from an adult with an advanced solid tumor such as melanoma, head and neck, liver or kidney cancer.

V and J are TRBV4-2 and TRBJ2-1, with TRBD2 identical over 9 bases. With 4 bases clipped from V and 5 bases from J, the junction kept 9 bases outside the gene matches. The CDR3 sequence is 16 residues long. The germline V gene encodes CDR1 LGHNA and CDR2 YNFKEQ. The CDR3 here is CASSPLSGRKNNEQFF. The CDR3 DNA is TGTGCCAGCAGCCCCCTCAGCGGGAGGAAAAACAATGAGCAGTTCTTC.

This rearrangement joins TRBV28 to TRBJ1-5; weak D call: TRBD1 (5 bases). The CDR3 is 14 residues long. V lost 3 bases and J 7 bases, leaving 13 bases between the germline ends. From germline, CDR1 is MDHEN and CDR2 SYDVKM. In DNA, the CDR3 is TGTGCCAGCAGTTTGACCAGGGAGGACCAGCCCCAGCATTTT. Encoded protein: CASSLTREDQPQHF.

With respect to this clone: The junction shows a germline mismatch at one end, possibly a read error. The chain employs TRBV7-7 and TRBJ1-1; tentative D call: TRBD1 (5 bases). CDR3 length equals 16 residues. The V gene's germline CDR1 is SSHAT and CDR2 FNYEAQ (reference sequence). The CDR3 nucleotides read TGTGCTAGCAGCCGCATCGGGGACGGAGAAAACACTGAAGCTTTCTTT. Translated: CASSRIGDGENTEAFF.

CDR3 sequence: CASSLMGQGKETQYF. The CDR3 nucleotides are TGTGCCAGCAGTTTAATGGGACAGGGGAAAGAGACCCAGTACTTC. The J gene is TRBJ2-5, the V gene TRBV28, with 10 positions matching TRBD1. The V segment lost 2 bases and the J segment 3 bases; nucleotides outside the gene matches: 3. There are 15 residues in the CDR3. Looked up from germline, CDR1 is MDHEN and CDR2 is SYDVKM.

The V call is TRBV27, the J call TRBJ1-5; possibly TRBD1 for D (6 bases). Trimming removed 6 bases from V and 11 bases from J, with 23 bases in between. This CDR3 is built from 15 residues. Germline CDR1 and CDR2: MNHEY and SMNVEV (reference sequence). DNA for the CDR3: TGTGCCAGCAGCGAGAGAGGGGGGGGTTATGTGGCCCAGCATTTT. It yields the protein CASSERGGGYVAQHF.

In this sample, this clone turned up a few times. Distinct nucleotide sequences in the sample also encode this CDR3. The rearrangement links TRBV4-1 to TRBJ2-1; unclear D gene. Trimming removed 1 base from V and 6 bases from J, with 4 bases in between. CDR3 length: 12 residues. From germline, CDR1 is MGHRA and CDR2 YSYEKL. CDR3 residues: CASSQAGNEQFF. Here the CDR3 DNA reads TGCGCCAGCAGCCAAGCGGGCAATGAGCAGTTCTTC.

This clone appeared a few times. The rearrangement uses TRBV16 and TRBJ1-1; 7 nucleotides line up with TRBD1. V trimming: 5 bases; J trimming: 7 bases; junction bases outside the gene matches: 10. Germline V CDR1 and CDR2: KGHSY, FQNENV. The CDR3 totals 14 residues. CDR3 sequence (DNA): TGTGCCAGCAGCTTACGGATAGGGGGCAGTGAAGCTTTCTTT. This codes for CASSLRIGGSEAFF.

This clone has a handful of counts. This rearrangement joins TRBV28 to TRBJ2-3, with D unresolved. This CDR3 spans 14 amino acids. V gave up 6 bases and J gave up 2 bases, with 12 bases separating them. The germline V gene has CDR1 MDHEN and CDR2 SYDVKM. The CDR3 DNA is TGTGCCAGCAGCCTCTCGGTCAACACAGATACGCAGTATTTT. Protein: CASSLSVNTDTQYF.

This clone was observed a handful of times. CDR3 nucleotide sequence: TGTGCCAGCAGCTTAGTGGGACAGGGGCCTGGATCCTATGGCTACACCTTC. Translated: CASSLVGQGPGSYGYTF. J is TRBJ1-2 and V is TRBV7-9; 10 bases align to TRBD1. Germline values: CDR1 SEHNR, CDR2 FQNEAQ (reference sequence). The CDR3 has 17 residues. The junction had 9 bases not matched to a gene; V was cut back by 1 base and J by 4 bases.

The chain recombines TRBV11-2 with TRBJ2-5; TRBD2 agrees at 8 bases. Per germline, CDR1 SGHAT and CDR2 FQNNGV. The CDR3 totals 15 residues. V was clipped by 3 bases and J by 5 bases; unmatched bases: 8. Here the CDR3 DNA reads TGTGCCAGCAGCTTTAGCGGGGCCTCGGGGGAGACCCAGTACTTC. Translating it yields CASSFSGASGETQYF.

This chain connects TRBV4-1 to TRBJ2-7, with 7 bases lining up with TRBD2. With V trimmed by 1 base and J by 0 bases, 3 bases remained unmatched. The CDR3 length is 15 residues. Germline assignment: CDR1 MGHRA and CDR2 YSYEKL. CDR3 DNA sequence: TGCGCCAGCAGCCAAGTAGGCGGGAGCTCCTACGAGCAGTACTTC. Residues: CASSQVGGSSYEQYF.

The chain combines TRBV6-6 with TRBJ2-7; maybe TRBD2 (6 bases). Germline lookup yields CDR1 MNHNY and CDR2 SVGAGI (reference sequence). The CDR3 contains 12 residues. Trimming cost V 5 bases and J 4 bases, with 9 bases left between them. The DNA for the CDR3 is TGTGCCAGCAGTCCTGGGGGGTACGAGCAGTACTTC. Its protein product is CASSPGGYEQYF.

The chain employs TRBV7-9 and TRBJ1-2, with no clear D. Germline V gene data show CDR1 as SEHNR and CDR2 as FQNEAQ (reference sequence). CDR3 length: 14 amino acids. With 5 bases removed from V and 2 bases from J, the gap between germline ends came to 12 bases. The CDR3: CASSRAGLNYGYTF. In DNA, the CDR3 is TGTGCCAGCAGCAGGGCAGGACTAAACTATGGCTACACCTTC.

The chain combines TRBV15 with TRBJ2-7; 7 bases are a match to TRBD2. The CDR3 extends over 15 amino acids. Germline loops: CDR1 LNHNV, CDR2 YYDKDF (reference sequence). V gave up 2 bases and J gave up 2 bases; unmatched junction bases: 6. CDR3 nucleotides: TGTGCCACCAGCAGACTCGTGGGGACTACCTACGAGCAGTACTTC. Translated: CATSRLVGTTYEQYF.

The chain links TRBV5-6 to TRBJ2-1; 7 bases fit TRBD1. V gave up 5 bases and J gave up 2 bases; unmatched junction bases: 10. The CDR3 consists of 16 residues. CDR1 and CDR2 from the germline V gene are SGHDT and YYEEEE. CDR3: CASSPTTGFTYNEQFF. In nucleotides, the CDR3 is TGTGCCAGCAGTCCCACGACAGGGTTCACCTACAATGAGCAGTTCTTC. The whole variable domain, filled in from reference TRBV5-6 and TRBJ2-1, reads DAGVTQSPTHLIKTRGQQVTLRCSPKSGHDTVSWYQQALGQGPQFIFQYYEEEERQRGNFPDRFSGHQFPNYSSELNVNALLLGDSALYLCASSPTTGFTYNEQFFGPGTRLTVL.

The genes are TRBV29-1 and TRBJ2-7; 8 bases line up with TRBD1. CDR1 and CDR2 (germline): SQVTM, ANQGSEA. The trim removed 6 bases at V and 3 bases at J, leaving 7 bases unmatched. The CDR3 contains 13 residues. The CDR3 protein is CSVGQGSGYEQYF. The CDR3 region has the DNA TGCAGCGTCGGACAGGGTTCCGGCTACGAGCAGTACTTC.